These T cell receptor beta chains were read from a single sample in a study of tumor and adjacent non-tumor tissue in lung cancer. TCRdb redid the calling of the multiplex PCR reads with MiXCR, one entry per CDR3 protein. The table includes roughly 75,000 distinct CDR3 sequences, 77% detected once. The sample taken for sequencing was lung tumor tissue. Receptor source: a woman aged 50 to 65 with non-small cell lung cancer. CDR3s include the opening cysteine and the closing phenylalanine or tryptophan. The D gene is left open where the match is weak. The listing skips clone size in some rows; elsewhere it reads once, few, many or a size class.

size	V	J	D	CDR3	DNA
-	TRBV4-2	TRBJ1-4	TRBD1	CASSRDTGRGGEKLFF	TGTGCCAGCAGCCGAGATACCGGGAGAGGGGGCGAAAAACTGTTCTTT
-	TRBV6-1	TRBJ2-1	TRBD1	CASRATGGQEQFF	TGTGCCAGTAGGGCGACAGGGGGGCAAGAGCAGTTCTTC
-	TRBV6-6	TRBJ1-2	-	CVSSYSWGGASYGYTF	TGTGTCAGCAGTTACTCCTGGGGGGGCGCATCCTATGGCTACACTTTC
-	TRBV14	TRBJ2-1	TRBD2	CACSHPPGRSSYNEQFF	TGTGCCTGCAGTCATCCCCCCGGGAGGAGCTCCTACAATGAGCAGTTCTTC
-	TRBV11-2	TRBJ2-1	-	CASSIRDGTNDEQFF	TGTGCCAGCAGCATCCGGGACGGAACAAACGATGAGCAGTTCTTC
-	TRBV20-1	TRBJ2-2	-	CSASRRGPTGDLFF	TGCAGTGCTAGCAGGAGGGGGCCTACCGGGGACCTGTTTTTT
-	TRBV6-1	TRBJ2-5	-	CTSSVRQGQETQYF	TGTACCAGCAGTGTAAGGCAGGGGCAAGAGACCCAGTACTTC
-	TRBV6-6	TRBJ1-5	-	CASTYSFDSNQPQHF	TGTGCCAGCACTTACTCGTTTGACAGCAATCAGCCACAGCATTTT
-	TRBV12-5	TRBJ1-2	-	CASGLAEFGGYIF	TGTGCTAGTGGTTTGGCAGAGTTCGGCGGCTACATCTTC
-	TRBV10-3	TRBJ2-4	-	CAIREGRLAKNTQYF	TGTGCCATCAGAGAGGGGAGGCTAGCCAAAAACACTCAGTACTTC
-	TRBV4-1	TRBJ2-3	-	CASSQERGVVLGASDTQYF	TGCGCCAGCAGTCAAGAGAGGGGGGTCGTACTAGGGGCCTCAGATACGCAGTACTTT
many	TRBV12-3/TRBV12-4	TRBJ2-5	-	CASSLGPQRGYQETQYF	TGTGCCAGCAGTTTAGGGCCCCAACGGGGGTACCAAGAGACCCAGTACTTC
-	TRBV29-1	TRBJ2-7	-	CSVLTWRGNERYF	TGCAGCGTCCTTACCTGGAGGGGAAACGAGCGGTACTTC
-	TRBV19	TRBJ1-1	-	CASSPRDSGGTEAFF	TGTGCCAGTAGTCCCCGGGATTCAGGAGGTACTGAAGCTTTCTTT
-	TRBV6-1	TRBJ1-1	TRBD1	CISSKAPGTGSTEAFF	TGTATCAGCAGTAAGGCCCCCGGGACAGGGAGCACTGAAGCTTTCTTT
-	TRBV6-1	TRBJ2-3	-	CASSEIPWESERASTDTQYF	TGTGCCAGCAGTGAAATTCCGTGGGAGAGCGAGAGAGCAAGCACAGATACGCAGTATTTT
many	TRBV16	TRBJ1-1	-	CASSPLDSPDTEAFF	TGTGCCAGCAGCCCGTTGGACAGTCCTGACACTGAAGCTTTCTTT
-	TRBV6-6	TRBJ2-5	-	CASNPTSGETQYF	TGTGCCAGTAACCCTACCAGCGGAGAGACCCAGTACTTC
once	TRBV11-2	TRBJ2-5	-	CASYLVQETQYF	TGTGCCAGCTACTTAGTTCAAGAGACCCAGTACTTC
-	TRBV6-6	TRBJ2-7	TRBD2	CASSSPQGLVYAQYF	TGTGCCAGCAGCTCTCCTCAGGGACTAGTCTACGCGCAGTACTTC
-	TRBV6-5	TRBJ1-2	-	CASSRGGGRSYTF	TGTGCCAGCAGTCGGGGCGGAGGTAGAAGCTACACCTTC
-	TRBV11-2	TRBJ2-7	-	CASSPQRLYGQFF	TGTGCCAGCAGCCCGCAGAGGTTGTACGGGCAGTTTTTC
-	TRBV28	TRBJ1-3	-	CVSTWGNTTYF	TGTGTCAGCACCTGGGGAAACACCACATATTTT
once	TRBV20-1	TRBJ2-7	-	CSTRDEDLSYGQYF	TGCAGTACTAGAGATGAGGATCTCTCCTACGGGCAGTACTTC
-	TRBV10-3	TRBJ2-1	TRBD2	CAIREGEGPYREQFF	TGTGCCATCAGGGAAGGGGAGGGTCCCTACAGAGAGCAGTTCTTC
-	TRBV11-1	TRBJ2-7	-	CAINLAVVSEQYF	TGTGCCATCAACTTAGCAGTCGTGTCCGAGCAGTACTTC
many	TRBV20-1	TRBJ2-7	TRBD1	CSAWDSLYEQYF	TGCAGTGCCTGGGACAGTCTCTACGAGCAGTACTTC
-	TRBV12-3/TRBV12-4	TRBJ1-1	-	CASNSRMNTEAFF	TGTGCCAGCAATTCCCGAATGAATACTGAAGCTTTCTTT
-	TRBV4-1	TRBJ1-2	-	CVSIAGPPNYGYTF	TGTGTCAGCATAGCGGGTCCCCCCAACTATGGCTACACTTTC
-	TRBV6-1	TRBJ2-7	-	CASAIQLEGDSYEQYF	TGTGCCAGCGCTATCCAACTAGAAGGCGATTCCTACGAGCAGTACTTC
many	TRBV4-1	TRBJ2-3	TRBD2	CASQTSVTDTQYF	TGCGCCAGTCAGACTAGCGTCACAGATACGCAGTATTTT
medium-sized	TRBV10-3	TRBJ1-3	-	CATKDGGSGNTIYF	TGTGCCACCAAGGACGGTGGCTCTGGAAACACCATATATTTT
-	TRBV12-3/TRBV12-4	TRBJ2-7	TRBD2	CATSLDWGGRNEQYF	TGTGCCACCAGTCTAGACTGGGGGGGAAGGAACGAGCAGTACTTC
-	TRBV7-3	TRBJ1-2	-	CASSLIPGILPNF	TGTGCCAGCAGCCTCATACCGGGAATACTCCCCAACTTC
-	TRBV11-2	TRBJ2-1	-	CAGSFGSADDEQFF	TGTGCCGGCAGCTTTGGCAGTGCCGACGATGAACAGTTCTTC
-	TRBV7-9	TRBJ2-4	-	CASGQGVKNIQYF	TGTGCCAGCGGTCAGGGAGTCAAAAACATTCAGTACTTC
-	TRBV4-2	TRBJ2-7	TRBD2	CASSHPGLAGGGGQYF	TGTGCCAGCAGTCACCCGGGACTAGCGGGAGGGGGCGGGCAGTACTTC
-	TRBV7-3	TRBJ2-3	TRBD2	CASSPGEGPTDTQYF	TGTGCCAGCAGCCCGGGGGAGGGACCCACAGATACGCAGTATTTT
-	TRBV4-1	TRBJ1-4	-	CTSSLPGDPGSNEKLFF	TGCACCAGCAGCCTCCCAGGGGATCCCGGATCTAATGAGAAACTGTTTTTT
-	TRBV5-1	TRBJ2-3	TRBD2	CASNSGLVGGTDTQYF	TGCGCCAGCAACTCGGGACTAGTGGGCGGCACAGATACGCAGTATTTT
many	TRBV11-2	TRBJ2-1	-	CASQKRQGDNEQFF	TGTGCCAGCCAGAAGCGGCAGGGCGACAATGAGCAGTTCTTC
-	TRBV7-8	TRBJ2-3	-	CASSLALSMVTDTQYF	TGTGCCAGCAGCTTAGCGCTAAGCATGGTAACAGATACGCAGTATTTT
-	TRBV11-2	TRBJ2-1	-	CASSLFRSLEELRTHNEQFF	TGTGCCAGCAGCTTGTTCCGGTCTCTGGAGGAATTAAGAACCCACAATGAGCAGTTCTTC
-	TRBV20-1	TRBJ1-2	TRBD1	CGANQDREVEGYTF	TGCGGGGCTAACCAAGACAGGGAAGTGGAAGGCTACACCTTC
-	TRBV11-2	TRBJ2-7	-	CDSSLAGTCGKEQYF	TGTGACAGCAGCTTGGCCGGGACATGTGGGAAAGAGCAGTACTTC
few	TRBV12-3/TRBV12-4	TRBJ2-3	-	CASTPVSTDTQYF	TGTGCCAGCACCCCCGTTAGCACAGATACGCAGTATTTT
once	TRBV29-1	TRBJ2-1	-	CSVEVTGWSNEQFF	TGCAGCGTTGAGGTAACGGGATGGTCGAATGAGCAGTTCTTC
-	TRBV2	TRBJ1-2	-	CASRGQVLADDYTF	TGTGCCAGCAGAGGCCAGGTCCTAGCTGATGACTACACCTTC
-	TRBV6-2/TRBV6-3	TRBJ2-1	-	CASRGRTGDKQFF	TGTGCCAGCAGAGGTCGCACAGGCGATAAGCAGTTCTTC
-	TRBV12-3/TRBV12-4	TRBJ2-7	-	CASCFGRTNKQYF	TGTGCCAGCTGTTTTGGGAGAACCAACAAGCAGTACTTC
-	TRBV28	TRBJ2-1	-	CASSLWSRNSYNEQFF	TGTGCCAGCAGTTTATGGAGTAGAAACTCCTACAATGAGCAGTTCTTC
-	TRBV7-9	TRBJ2-2	TRBD1	CASSSTQQGRNTGKLFF	TGTGCTAGCAGCTCGACCCAACAGGGGCGAAACACCGGGAAGCTGTTTTTT
-	TRBV11-2	TRBJ2-3	TRBD2	CASTSLVRAWTSGRNTDTQYF	TGTGCCAGTACTTCTTTAGTTCGGGCCTGGACTAGCGGGAGGAACACAGATACGCAGTATTTT
-	TRBV6-1	TRBJ2-7	-	CAGSGEITSSYEQYF	TGTGCCGGCAGTGGTGAGATAACGAGCAGTTACGAGCAATACTTC
-	TRBV11-2	TRBJ2-5	-	CANSLVDFQETQYF	TGTGCCAACAGCTTAGTAGATTTTCAAGAGACCCAGTACTTC
-	TRBV2	TRBJ2-5	TRBD2	CASSELRAGETQYF	TGTGCCAGCAGTGAACTCAGGGCGGGGGAGACTCAGTACTTC
few	TRBV6-6	TRBJ2-7	-	CASNPRRDRNEQYF	TGTGCCAGCAATCCTCGGCGTGATCGGAACGAGCAGTACTTC